This T cell receptor (beta chain) is from a study of T cell clonality in common variable immunodeficiency. The study's findings and limits: Shared TCRbeta clones were fewer between CVID subjects than controls. Fewer deletions and N-nucleotide insertions were reportedly seen in common variable immunodeficiency TCR beta sequences. Links between repertoire features and CVID complications were heterogeneity-limited.

This clone was recorded many times. Its antigen is not known. The read falls 3 residues short of the CDR3 end, and the missing part is taken from the germline J gene. Profiled with immunoSEQ multiplex PCR; TCRdb holds only in-frame clones, not every one. The profile covers tens of thousands of clones, none occurring a single time. V dropped 7 bases and J dropped 6; count of bases not matched to a gene: 5. The CDR3 has 14 amino acids. Germline CDR1 LNHDA, CDR2 SQIVND (reference sequence). All CVID subjects were on immunoglobulin replacement for at least one year. The sample was peripheral blood mononuclear cells. The chain couples TRBV19 to TRBJ2-1; 11 nucleotides line up with TRBD1. This TCR came from a human donor with common variable immunodeficiency. Partial CDR3 DNA: TGTGCCAGTACCCGGGACAGGGGGGTCAATGAG. Translating it yields CASTRDRGVNE. The full CDR3 sequence reads CASTRDRGVNEQFF. The full variable domain, completed using reference TRBV19 and TRBJ2-1, is DGGITQSPKYLFRKEGQNVTLSCEQNLNHDAMYWYRQDPGQGLRLIYYSQIVNDFQKGDIAEGYSVSREKKESFPLTVTSAQKNPTAFYLCASTRDRGVNEQFFGPGTRLTVL.